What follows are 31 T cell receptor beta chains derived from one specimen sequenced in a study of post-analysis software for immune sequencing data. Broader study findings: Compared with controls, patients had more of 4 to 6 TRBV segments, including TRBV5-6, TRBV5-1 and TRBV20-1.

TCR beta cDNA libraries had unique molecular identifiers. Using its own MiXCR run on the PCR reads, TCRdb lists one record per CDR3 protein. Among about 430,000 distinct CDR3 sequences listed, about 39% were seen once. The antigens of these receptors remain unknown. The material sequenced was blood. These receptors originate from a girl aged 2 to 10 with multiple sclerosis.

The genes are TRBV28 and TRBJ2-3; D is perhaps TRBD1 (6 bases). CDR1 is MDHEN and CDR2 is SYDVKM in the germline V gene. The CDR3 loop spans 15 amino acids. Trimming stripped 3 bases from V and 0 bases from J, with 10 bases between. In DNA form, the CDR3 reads TGTGCCAGCAGTTTTCGGACAGCCAGCACAGATACGCAGTATTTT. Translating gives CASSFRTASTDTQYF.

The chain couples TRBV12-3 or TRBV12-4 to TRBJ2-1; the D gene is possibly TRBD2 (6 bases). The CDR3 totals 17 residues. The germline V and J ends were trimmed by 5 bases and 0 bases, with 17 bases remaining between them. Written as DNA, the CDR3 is TGTGCCAGCAGTATATTAAGCGGGTCAAGCTCCTACAATGAGCAGTTCTTC. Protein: CASSILSGSSSYNEQFF.

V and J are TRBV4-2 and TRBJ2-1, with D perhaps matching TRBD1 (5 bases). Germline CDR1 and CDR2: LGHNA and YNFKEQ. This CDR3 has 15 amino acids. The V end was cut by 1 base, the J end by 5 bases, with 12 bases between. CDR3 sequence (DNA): TGTGCCAGCAGCCAAGCTTGGGGCTACAACAATGAGCAGTTCTTC. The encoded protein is CASSQAWGYNNEQFF.

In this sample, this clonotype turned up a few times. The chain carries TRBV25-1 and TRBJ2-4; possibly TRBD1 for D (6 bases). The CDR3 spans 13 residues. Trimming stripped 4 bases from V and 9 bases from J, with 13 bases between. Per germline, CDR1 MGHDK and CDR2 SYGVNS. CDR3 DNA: TGTGCCAGCAGTGTATCAGGGGCCGTCATTCAGTACTTC. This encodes CASSVSGAVIQYF.

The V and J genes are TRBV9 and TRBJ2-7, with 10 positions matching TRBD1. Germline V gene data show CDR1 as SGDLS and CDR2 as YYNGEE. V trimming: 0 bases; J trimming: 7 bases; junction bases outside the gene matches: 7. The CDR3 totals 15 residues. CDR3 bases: TGTGCCAGCAGCGTAGCGGGGACAGGGGTCAATGAGCAGTACTTC. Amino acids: CASSVAGTGVNEQYF.

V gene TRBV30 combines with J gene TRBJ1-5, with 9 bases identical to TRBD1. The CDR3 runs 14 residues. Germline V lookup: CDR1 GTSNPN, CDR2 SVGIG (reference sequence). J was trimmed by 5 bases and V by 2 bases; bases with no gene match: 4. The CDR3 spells CAWSLGQGHQPQHF. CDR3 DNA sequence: TGTGCCTGGAGTCTAGGACAGGGGCATCAGCCCCAGCATTTT.

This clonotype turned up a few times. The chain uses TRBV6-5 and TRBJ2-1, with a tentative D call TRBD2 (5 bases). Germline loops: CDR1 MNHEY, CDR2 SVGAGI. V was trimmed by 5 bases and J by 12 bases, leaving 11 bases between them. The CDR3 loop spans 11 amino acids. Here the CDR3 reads CASSISGLQFF. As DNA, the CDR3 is TGTGCCAGCAGTATCAGCGGTCTGCAGTTCTTC.

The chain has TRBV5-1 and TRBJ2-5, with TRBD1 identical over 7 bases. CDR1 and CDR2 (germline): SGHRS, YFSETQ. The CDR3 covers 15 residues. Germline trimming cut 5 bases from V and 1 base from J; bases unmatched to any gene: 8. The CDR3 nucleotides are TGCGCCAGCAGAAGTACAGGGGTCCTCCAAGAGACCCAGTACTTC. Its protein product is CASRSTGVLQETQYF.

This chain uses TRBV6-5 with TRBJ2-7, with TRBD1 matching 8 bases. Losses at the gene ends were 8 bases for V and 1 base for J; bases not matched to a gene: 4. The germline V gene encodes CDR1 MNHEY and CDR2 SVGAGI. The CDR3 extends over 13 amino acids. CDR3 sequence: CASGRTGSYEQYF. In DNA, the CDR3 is TGTGCCAGCGGACGGACAGGGTCCTACGAGCAGTACTTC.

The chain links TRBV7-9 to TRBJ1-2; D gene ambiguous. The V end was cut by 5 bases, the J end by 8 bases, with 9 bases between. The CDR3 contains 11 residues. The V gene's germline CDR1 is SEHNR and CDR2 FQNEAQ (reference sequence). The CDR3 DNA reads TGTGCCAGCAGCCTGTTATACGGCTACACCTTC. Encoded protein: CASSLLYGYTF.

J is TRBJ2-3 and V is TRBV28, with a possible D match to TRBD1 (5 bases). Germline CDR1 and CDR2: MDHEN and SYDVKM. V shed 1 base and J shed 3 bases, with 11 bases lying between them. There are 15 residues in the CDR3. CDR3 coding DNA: TGTGCCAGCAGTTTATCCGGAAGGGGTACAGATACGCAGTATTTT. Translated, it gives CASSLSGRGTDTQYF.

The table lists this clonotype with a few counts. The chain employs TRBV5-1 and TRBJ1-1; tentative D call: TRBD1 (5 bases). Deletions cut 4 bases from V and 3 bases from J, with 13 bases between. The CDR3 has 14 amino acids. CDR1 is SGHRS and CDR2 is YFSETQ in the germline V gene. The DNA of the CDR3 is TGCGCCAGCAGCCCGGGTGACAGATACACTGAAGCTTTCTTT. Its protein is CASSPGDRYTEAFF.

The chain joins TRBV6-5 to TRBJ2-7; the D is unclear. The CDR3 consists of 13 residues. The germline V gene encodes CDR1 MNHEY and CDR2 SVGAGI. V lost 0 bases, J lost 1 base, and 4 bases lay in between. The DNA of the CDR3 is TGTGCCAGCAGTTACTCGGTATCCTACGAGCAGTACTTC. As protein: CASSYSVSYEQYF.

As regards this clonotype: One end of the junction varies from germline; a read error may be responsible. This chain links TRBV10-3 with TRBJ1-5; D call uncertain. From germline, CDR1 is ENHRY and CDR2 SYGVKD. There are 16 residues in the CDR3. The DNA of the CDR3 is TGTGCCTTCAGTGACCAGATGATGTATAGCAATCAGCCCCAGCATTTT. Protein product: CAFSDQMMYSNQPQHF.

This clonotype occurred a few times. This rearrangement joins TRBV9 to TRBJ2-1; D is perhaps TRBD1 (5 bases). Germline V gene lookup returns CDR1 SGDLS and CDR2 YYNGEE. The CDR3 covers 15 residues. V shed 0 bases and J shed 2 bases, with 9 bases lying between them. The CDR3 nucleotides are TGTGCCAGCAGCGTAGAGGGGTACCCCTACAATGAGCAGTTCTTC. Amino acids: CASSVEGYPYNEQFF.

The CDR3 sequence: CSVEDTGQPQHF. Here the CDR3 DNA reads TGCAGCGTTGAAGATACCGGGCAGCCCCAGCATTTT. V and J are TRBV29-1 and TRBJ1-5; D unclear. The germline CDR1 and CDR2 sequences are SQVTM and ANQGSEA. This CDR3 spans 12 amino acids. Trimming took 0 bases from V and 7 from J, leaving 7 bases between them.

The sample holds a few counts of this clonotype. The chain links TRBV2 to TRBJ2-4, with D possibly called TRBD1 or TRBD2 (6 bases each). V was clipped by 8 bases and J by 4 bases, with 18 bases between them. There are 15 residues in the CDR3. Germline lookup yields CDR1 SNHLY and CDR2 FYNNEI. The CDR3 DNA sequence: TGTGCCAGCGGGGGGTGGGACACAGATAAAAACATTCAGTACTTC. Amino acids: CASGGWDTDKNIQYF.

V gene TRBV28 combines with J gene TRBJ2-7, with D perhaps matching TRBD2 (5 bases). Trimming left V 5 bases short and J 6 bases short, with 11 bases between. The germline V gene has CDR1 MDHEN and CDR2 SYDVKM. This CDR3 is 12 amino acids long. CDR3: CASSRGLSEQYF. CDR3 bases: TGTGCCAGCAGTCGGGGTCTTTCCGAGCAGTACTTC.

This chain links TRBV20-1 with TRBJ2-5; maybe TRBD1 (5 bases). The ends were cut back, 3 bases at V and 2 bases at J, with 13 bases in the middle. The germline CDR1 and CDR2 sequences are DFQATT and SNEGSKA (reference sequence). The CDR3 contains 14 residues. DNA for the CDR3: TGCAGTGCTAGGCGCCCACAGGCTCAAGAGACCCAGTACTTC. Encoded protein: CSARRPQAQETQYF.

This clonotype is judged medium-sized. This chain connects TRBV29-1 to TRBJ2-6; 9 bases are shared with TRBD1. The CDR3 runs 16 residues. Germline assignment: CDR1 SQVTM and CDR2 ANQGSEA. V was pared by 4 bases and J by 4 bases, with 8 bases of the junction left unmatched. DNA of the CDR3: TGCAGCGTTGTTTGGGACAGGGTTACCGGGGCCAACGTCCTGACTTTC. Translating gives CSVVWDRVTGANVLTF.

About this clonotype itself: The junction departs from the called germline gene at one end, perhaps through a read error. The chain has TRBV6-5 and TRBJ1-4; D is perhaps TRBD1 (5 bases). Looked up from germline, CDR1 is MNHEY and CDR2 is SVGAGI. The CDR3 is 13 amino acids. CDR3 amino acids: CATYGGGGEKRFF. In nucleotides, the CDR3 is TGTGCCACCTATGGTGGGGGTGGCGAAAAACGGTTTTTT.

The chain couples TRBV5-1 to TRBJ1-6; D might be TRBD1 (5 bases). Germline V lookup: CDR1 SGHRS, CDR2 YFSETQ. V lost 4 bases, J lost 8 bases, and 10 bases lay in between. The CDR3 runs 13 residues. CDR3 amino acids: CASSAKGHSPLHF. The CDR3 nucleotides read TGCGCCAGCAGCGCGAAGGGACATTCACCCCTCCACTTT.

CDR3 region: CATSRDLASETQYF. The CDR3 nucleotides read TGTGCCACCAGCAGAGACCTAGCATCAGAGACCCAGTACTTC. This chain joins TRBV15 and TRBJ2-7, with TRBD2 as a possible D gene (5 bases). The J call is in doubt because the DNA end fits TRBJ2-5 better. CDR3 length: 14 residues. In germline, CDR1 is LNHNV, CDR2 YYDKDF (reference sequence).

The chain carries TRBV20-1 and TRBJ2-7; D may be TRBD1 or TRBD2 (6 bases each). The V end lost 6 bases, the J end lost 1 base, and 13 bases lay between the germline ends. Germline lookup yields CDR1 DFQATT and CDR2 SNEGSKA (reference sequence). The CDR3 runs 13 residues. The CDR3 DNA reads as TGCAGTGCCACGGGGGACATTTCCTACGAGCAGTACTTC. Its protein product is CSATGDISYEQYF.

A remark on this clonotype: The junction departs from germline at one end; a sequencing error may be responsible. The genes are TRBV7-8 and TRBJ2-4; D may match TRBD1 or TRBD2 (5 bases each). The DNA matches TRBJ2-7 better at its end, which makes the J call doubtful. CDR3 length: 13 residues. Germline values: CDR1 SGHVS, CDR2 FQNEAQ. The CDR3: CANSSRWGNEQYF. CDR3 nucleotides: TGTGCCAACAGCTCCCGGTGGGGGAACGAGCAGTACTTC.

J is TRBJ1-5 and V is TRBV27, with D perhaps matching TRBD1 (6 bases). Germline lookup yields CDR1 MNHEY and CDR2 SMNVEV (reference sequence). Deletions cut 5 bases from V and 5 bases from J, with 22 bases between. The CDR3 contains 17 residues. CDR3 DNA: TGTGCCAGCAGTCCCGGAGGGGGATCAGGGGTCGATCAGCCCCAGCATTTT. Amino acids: CASSPGGGSGVDQPQHF.

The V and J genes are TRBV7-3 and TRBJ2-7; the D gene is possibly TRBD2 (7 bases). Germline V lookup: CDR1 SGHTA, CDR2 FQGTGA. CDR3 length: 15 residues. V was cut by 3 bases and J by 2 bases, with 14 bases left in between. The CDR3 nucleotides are TGTGCCAGCAGCTTGGGGGCGGGGGCAACCTACGAGCAGTACTTC. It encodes CASSLGAGATYEQYF.

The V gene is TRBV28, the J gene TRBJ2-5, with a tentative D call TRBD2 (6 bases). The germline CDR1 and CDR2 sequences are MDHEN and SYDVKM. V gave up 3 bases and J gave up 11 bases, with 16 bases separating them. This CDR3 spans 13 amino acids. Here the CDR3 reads CASSLLAAREQYF. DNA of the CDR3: TGTGCCAGCAGTTTGCTAGCAGCTCGGGAGCAGTACTTC.

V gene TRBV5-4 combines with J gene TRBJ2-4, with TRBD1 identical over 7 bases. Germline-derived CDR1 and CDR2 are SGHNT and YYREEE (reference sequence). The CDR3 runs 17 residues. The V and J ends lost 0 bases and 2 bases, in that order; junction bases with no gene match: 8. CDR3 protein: CASSLEPGQTTKNIQYF. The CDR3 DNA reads TGTGCCAGCAGCTTGGAACCGGGACAGACAACCAAAAACATTCAGTACTTC. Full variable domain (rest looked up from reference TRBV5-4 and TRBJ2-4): ETGVTQSPTHLIKTRGQQVTLRCSSQSGHNTVSWYQQALGQGPQFIFQYYREEENGRGNFPPRFSGLQFPNYSSELNVNALELDDSALYLCASSLEPGQTTKNIQYFGAGTRLSVL.

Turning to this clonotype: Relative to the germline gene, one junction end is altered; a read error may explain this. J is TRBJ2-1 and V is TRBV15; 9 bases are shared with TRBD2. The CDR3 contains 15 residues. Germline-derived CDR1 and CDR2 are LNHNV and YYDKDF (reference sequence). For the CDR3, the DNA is TGTGCCACCGGCAGAGGTAGTAGCGGGGGCAATGAGCAGTTCTTC. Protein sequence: CATGRGSSGGNEQFF.

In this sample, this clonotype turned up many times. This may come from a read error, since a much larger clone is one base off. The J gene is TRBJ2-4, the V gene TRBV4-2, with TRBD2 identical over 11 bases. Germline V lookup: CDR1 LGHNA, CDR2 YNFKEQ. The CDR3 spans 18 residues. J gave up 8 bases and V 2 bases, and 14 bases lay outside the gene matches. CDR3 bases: TGTGCCAGCAGCCAAAGTCTAGCGGGAGGCCACCGAGGGGACATTCAGTACTTC. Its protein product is CASSQSLAGGHRGDIQYF.